A single sample gave rise to the 32 T cell receptor beta chains below, sequenced in a study of blood T cell repertoires in COVID-19. Using immunoSEQ multiplex PCR, the repertoire was profiled, and TCRdb retains in-frame clones only, with some absent. The sample lists tens of thousands of clones; 85% to 90% were seen once. The sample comprised peripheral blood. Source of these receptors: a human donor with active COVID-19. The donor label of this sample is uncertain.

V usage is TRBV6-5 and J usage is TRBJ1-2; perhaps TRBD1 as D (6 bases). The CDR3 contains 14 residues. Between the trimmed V and J ends, which lost 0 bases and 8 bases, there was a span of 13 bases. Germline V gives CDR1 MNHEY, CDR2 SVGAGI. The chain's CDR3 is CASSYSYRVGGYTF. The CDR3 coding sequence is TGTGCCAGCAGTTACTCGTACAGGGTGGGAGGCTACACCTTC.

J is TRBJ2-2 and V is TRBV25-1, with 8 bases identical to TRBD2. The CDR3 totals 15 residues. Germline assignment: CDR1 MGHDK and CDR2 SYGVNS. J gave up 0 bases and V 9 bases, and 6 bases lay outside the gene matches. Written as DNA, the CDR3 is TGTGCCAGTAATTCGGGAGGGCCGAACACCGGGGAGCTGTTTTTT. The encoded protein is CASNSGGPNTGELFF.

The J gene is TRBJ2-1, the V gene TRBV5-6; TRBD1 might be the D (6 bases). This CDR3 contains 15 residues. Germline CDR1 is SGHDT and CDR2 is YYEEEE. V lost 1 base and J 2 bases, leaving 10 bases between the germline ends. CDR3 nucleotides: TGTGCCAGCAGCTTGACCGGACAGCCCTACAATGAGCAGTTCTTC. This gives the protein CASSLTGQPYNEQFF.

The chain has TRBV6-5 and TRBJ2-2; D is unresolved. Trimming left V 3 bases short and J 5 bases short, with 10 bases between. The CDR3 consists of 14 residues. Germline V gene sequence: CDR1 MNHEY, CDR2 SVGAGI. The CDR3 region has the DNA TGTGCCAGCAGTTATCGCGGCGGAACCGGGGAGCTGTTTTTT. It specifies CASSYRGGTGELFF.

V usage is TRBV14 and J usage is TRBJ2-1, with D tentatively TRBD1 (5 bases). The CDR3 is 15 amino acids. V lost 0 bases, J lost 9 bases, and 15 bases lay in between. The germline V gene has CDR1 SGHDN and CDR2 FVKESK. CDR3 coding DNA: TGTGCCAGCAGCCAAGACAGGGTCCCCTATAGTGAGCAGTTCTTC. It is translated as CASSQDRVPYSEQFF.

The chain has TRBV7-9 and TRBJ2-7; 8 bases agree with TRBD1. The CDR3 runs to 16 residues. The ends lost 4 bases at V and 3 bases at J; junction bases unmatched: 11. Germline-derived CDR1 and CDR2 are SEHNR and FQNEAQ (reference sequence). In nucleotides, the CDR3 is TGTGCCAGCAGCTCAGGGGGCTCCAAGGGGTACTACGAGCAGTACTTC. It codes for CASSSGGSKGYYEQYF.

CDR3 nucleotide sequence: TGTGCCAGTAGTACCCCCCCCAGTGGGCAGTTCTTC. This gives the protein CASSTPPSGQFF. The rearrangement joins TRBV19 to TRBJ2-1; D call uncertain. The CDR3 runs 12 residues. Germline assignment: CDR1 LNHDA and CDR2 SQIVND (reference sequence). V shed 4 bases and J shed 12 bases, with 13 bases lying between them.

This chain joins TRBV6-2 or TRBV6-3 and TRBJ2-5; 7 bases are a match to TRBD2. Trimming cost V 6 bases and J 2 bases; bases outside gene matches: 9. This CDR3 has 15 amino acids. Germline V gene sequence: CDR1 MNHEY, CDR2 SVGEGT. As DNA, the CDR3 is TGTGCCAGCAGCAGGGCGGCTAGCGGACAAGAGACCCAGTACTTC. Translating gives CASSRAASGQETQYF.

The V gene is TRBV7-9, the J gene TRBJ2-5; D is unresolved. Germline V gene sequence: CDR1 SEHNR, CDR2 FQNEAQ (reference sequence). The CDR3 runs 16 residues. V shed 6 bases and J shed 3 bases, with 20 bases lying between them. CDR3 region: CASSSSLGYLEETQYF. The CDR3 DNA sequence: TGTGCCAGCAGTTCGTCTCTAGGTTATTTAGAAGAGACCCAGTACTTC.

The sample holds a few counts of this clone. CDR3 in DNA: TGTGCCAGCAAGGGGGGGGCTTCGAACACTGAAGCTTTCTTT. Translated: CASKGGASNTEAFF. The chain couples TRBV6-5 to TRBJ1-1; D may be TRBD1 (6 bases). V was pared by 7 bases and J by 1 base, with 13 bases between. There are 14 residues in the CDR3. From germline, CDR1 is MNHEY and CDR2 SVGAGI.

The V gene is TRBV10-2, the J gene TRBJ2-3, with D possibly TRBD2 on 5 matching bases. The V end was cut by 0 bases, the J end by 0 bases, with 16 bases between. CDR1 and CDR2 (germline): WSHSY, SAAADI. The CDR3 loop spans 18 amino acids. CDR3 DNA sequence: TGCGCCAGCAGTGAGTCGGCCCCGAGGGAAACCAGCACAGATACGCAGTATTTT. This sequence encodes CASSESAPRETSTDTQYF.

The rearrangement links TRBV7-2 to TRBJ2-7, with TRBD1 identical over 9 bases. From germline, CDR1 is SGHTA and CDR2 FQGNSA. J gave up 2 bases and V 2 bases, and 4 bases lay outside the gene matches. CDR3 length: 15 amino acids. The CDR3 DNA reads TGTGCCAGCAGCTTATGGGGGACAGGGACCTACGAGCAGTACTTC. Encoded protein: CASSLWGTGTYEQYF.

The chain carries TRBV6-2 or TRBV6-3 and TRBJ2-3; 9 bases fit TRBD2. CDR3 length equals 14 residues. Losses at the gene ends were 6 bases for V and 5 bases for J; bases not matched to a gene: 6. Germline CDR1 reads MNHEY; CDR2 reads SVGEGT. The CDR3 nucleotides are TGTGCCAGCAGCCGTAGCGGGGGCCAAGATACGCAGTATTTT. It encodes CASSRSGGQDTQYF.

V is TRBV7-8 and J is TRBJ2-3, with 9 nucleotides matching TRBD2. Germline V gives CDR1 SGHVS, CDR2 FQNEAQ. The CDR3 consists of 16 residues. With 5 bases clipped from V and 0 bases from J, the junction kept 6 bases outside the gene matches. CDR3 region: CASSRSSGASTDTQYF. For the CDR3, the DNA is TGTGCCAGCAGCAGATCTAGCGGGGCTAGCACAGATACGCAGTATTTT.

The chain is built from TRBV7-6 and TRBJ2-1, with a weak D call TRBD2 (5 bases). The V end lost 5 bases, the J end lost 7 bases, and 12 bases lay between the germline ends. CDR1 is SGHVS and CDR2 is FNYEAQ in the germline V gene. The CDR3 sequence is 13 residues long. The CDR3 spells CASSRQEGNEQFF. The CDR3 DNA reads TGTGCCAGCAGCCGACAAGAGGGTAATGAGCAGTTCTTC.

The rearrangement links TRBV10-2 to TRBJ2-7; a weak D match, TRBD2 (7 bases). Germline lookup yields CDR1 WSHSY and CDR2 SAAADI. This CDR3 has 14 amino acids. Trimming removed 6 bases at V and 5 bases at J, with 17 bases between. CDR3 amino acids: CASSSQGGGDEQYF. The CDR3 DNA follows: TGCGCCAGCAGCTCGCAAGGCGGGGGCGACGAGCAGTACTTC.

Here the CDR3 reads CASSHRDRGETQYF. Written as DNA, the CDR3 is TGCGCCAGCAGCCATCGAGACAGGGGAGAGACCCAGTACTTC. The chain links TRBV4-1 to TRBJ2-5, with 8 nucleotides matching TRBD1. CDR1 and CDR2 (germline): MGHRA, YSYEKL. This CDR3 region has 14 residues. V was pared by 3 bases and J by 4 bases, with 4 bases of the junction left unmatched.

The V and J genes are TRBV2 and TRBJ2-5; the match to TRBD2 covers 13 bases. Germline CDR1 is SNHLY and CDR2 is FYNNEI. The CDR3 runs 14 residues. V shed 6 bases and J 5 bases; nucleotides not matched to a gene: 3. CDR3: CASSGLAGAETQYF. The DNA for the CDR3 is TGTGCCAGCAGCGGACTAGCGGGGGCGGAGACCCAGTACTTC.

The chain employs TRBV6-6 and TRBJ2-3; the match to TRBD2 covers 10 bases. The CDR3 is made up of 16 amino acids. Trimming at V came to 5 bases and at J to 4 bases, leaving 9 bases not matched to a gene. Germline V gene lookup returns CDR1 MNHNY and CDR2 SVGAGI (reference sequence). CDR3 residues: CASSRTSGRGADTQYF. CDR3 sequence (DNA): TGTGCCAGCAGTCGGACTAGCGGTCGAGGGGCAGATACGCAGTATTTT.

The CDR3 spells CASSLGVTGELFF. The CDR3 coding sequence is TGTGCCAGCTCCCTGGGAGTCACCGGGGAGCTGTTTTTT. This rearrangement joins TRBV18 to TRBJ2-2; D might be TRBD2 (5 bases). Trimming left V 6 bases short and J 4 bases short, with 9 bases between. This CDR3 is 13 amino acids long. The germline gives CDR1 KGHSH, CDR2 LQKENI.

V usage is TRBV7-9 and J usage is TRBJ2-3, with D perhaps TRBD2 (5 bases). The CDR3 extends over 15 amino acids. Germline V gene lookup returns CDR1 SEHNR and CDR2 FQNEAQ (reference sequence). With 1 base removed from V and 3 bases from J, the gap between germline ends came to 11 bases. The CDR3 loop is CASSLEAGVTDTQYF. CDR3 in DNA: TGTGCCAGCAGCTTAGAGGCCGGGGTGACAGATACGCAGTATTTT.

CDR3 region: CASSRDSSTDTQYF. The DNA for the CDR3 is TGTGCCAGCAGTCGGGACAGTAGCACAGATACGCAGTATTTT. The genes are TRBV14 and TRBJ2-3; TRBD1 matches at 7 bases. After removal of 6 bases from V and 0 bases from J, the junction contained 3 bases not matched to a gene. The CDR3 spans 14 residues. Germline assignment: CDR1 SGHDN and CDR2 FVKESK.

This clone appeared a single time. V is TRBV29-1 and J is TRBJ2-1; TRBD1 agrees at 8 bases. The V segment lost 5 bases and the J segment 2 bases; nucleotides outside the gene matches: 8. The germline V gene has CDR1 SQVTM and CDR2 ANQGSEA. This CDR3 has 15 amino acids. CDR3 residues: CSVFLGDRPYNEQFF. DNA for the CDR3: TGCAGCGTTTTCCTCGGGGACAGGCCCTACAATGAGCAGTTCTTC.

The V call is TRBV19, the J call TRBJ1-1; perhaps TRBD1 as D (6 bases). Trimming stripped 6 bases from V and 8 bases from J, with 16 bases between. Germline V gene lookup returns CDR1 LNHDA and CDR2 SQIVND (reference sequence). The CDR3 is 13 residues long. CDR3 sequence (DNA): TGTGCCAGTAGCAAAGGGACAATTGTAGAAGCTTTCTTT. The encoded protein is CASSKGTIVEAFF.

The chain combines TRBV18 with TRBJ2-2; D is ambiguous. The ends were cut back, 1 base at V and 5 bases at J, with 8 bases in the middle. CDR3 size: 14 residues. CDR1 and CDR2 from the germline V gene are KGHSH and LQKENI. The CDR3 here is CASSPLPGTGELFF. The CDR3 nucleotides read TGTGCCAGCTCACCACTCCCCGGGACCGGGGAGCTGTTTTTT.

The genes are TRBV6-1 and TRBJ1-1; the match to TRBD1 covers 10 bases. The length of the CDR3 is 17 residues. CDR1 is MNHNS and CDR2 is SASEGT in the germline V gene. Trimming took 4 bases from V and 4 from J; bases not matched to a gene: 12. The CDR3 coding sequence is TGTGCCAGCAGTGGGCCGGCCGACAGGGGGCTGGGCACTGAAGCTTTCTTT. As protein: CASSGPADRGLGTEAFF.

V usage is TRBV9 and J usage is TRBJ2-7; TRBD1 aligns across 7 bases. There are 14 residues in the CDR3. Per germline, CDR1 SGDLS and CDR2 YYNGEE. The V segment lost 3 bases and the J segment 4 bases; nucleotides outside the gene matches: 7. CDR3 protein: CASSARGQSYEQYF. CDR3 DNA sequence: TGTGCCAGCAGCGCCCGGGGACAGTCTTACGAGCAGTACTTC.

The chain joins TRBV12-3 or TRBV12-4 to TRBJ2-7; a weak D match, TRBD1 (6 bases). Trimming shortened V by 1 base and J by 6 bases, and 10 bases separated the two germline ends. The length of the CDR3 is 13 residues. This CDR3 is CASSLDGQSEQYF. Here the CDR3 DNA reads TGTGCCAGCAGTTTAGATGGACAGAGCGAGCAGTACTTC.

V gene TRBV5-6 combines with J gene TRBJ2-6, with D unresolved. Trimming pared 0 bases from V and 0 bases from J, leaving 13 bases between. Germline CDR1 SGHDT, CDR2 YYEEEE. This CDR3 region has 18 residues. DNA of the CDR3: TGTGCCAGCAGCTTGGTAGCCGTCTCCAGCTCTGGGGCCAACGTCCTGACTTTC. This sequence encodes CASSLVAVSSSGANVLTF.

A note on this clone: A junction boundary mismatches the germline segment, possibly from a read error. Here the CDR3 DNA reads TGTGCTAGCAGCCCAGGACAGCAAGAGACCCAGTACTTC. Protein: CASSPGQQETQYF. The chain has TRBV7-7 and TRBJ2-5, with D tentatively TRBD1 (6 bases). Per germline, CDR1 SSHAT and CDR2 FNYEAQ (reference sequence). The CDR3 has 13 amino acids.

This chain links TRBV9 with TRBJ1-1; D unclear. There are 15 residues in the CDR3. V was cut by 0 bases and J by 8 bases, with 17 bases left in between. Germline loops: CDR1 SGDLS, CDR2 YYNGEE. The CDR3 DNA reads TGTGCCAGCAGCGTAGAGGCAGTTTGGAGCAAAGAAGCTTTCTTT. Protein product: CASSVEAVWSKEAFF.

J is TRBJ2-7 and V is TRBV18, with a possible D match to TRBD2 (6 bases). From germline, CDR1 is KGHSH and CDR2 LQKENI. The ends were cut back, 2 bases at V and 3 bases at J, with 11 bases in the middle. The CDR3 consists of 14 residues. CDR3: CASSPGAGYYEQYF. For the CDR3, the DNA is TGTGCCAGCTCACCAGGAGCGGGTTACTACGAGCAGTACTTC.